This entry lists 13 T cell receptor beta chains sequenced from one sample in a study of vaccination effects on CD4 cells after COVID-19 (dated by TCRdb to between 2021 and 2024). In the ViraFEST assay, PBMC were stimulated with viral peptide pools, and antigen-specific CD4+ T cell clonotypes were then identified by expansion using TCR sequencing. After roughly 11 days of culture, CD4+ T cells were isolated with the EasySep CD4+ T cell isolation kit. Convalescent patients had PCR-confirmed SARS-CoV-2 infection between March and December 2020, before Alpha, Beta and Delta variants emerged in the United States. The receptor library was made with the immunoSEQ multiplex PCR assay. The table comes from immuneACCESS by way of TCRdb, which keeps in-frame sequences with V and J called. Part of the clones is missing from these tables; in studies checked, under half for an unresolved V gene and the rest for unknown reasons. The sample yields fewer than 60,000 clones; around 76% were counted once. The ten largest clones capture 5.5% of the sample.

These receptors lack a known antigen. The source material was CD4+ T cells from PBMCs cultured with HIV peptides, sampled before COVID-19 vaccination. Per the publication, the cell subset or site label means: HIV-1 Nef peptide pool negative control/reference culture. The receptors derive from a human donor who had a prior SARS-CoV-2 infection.

The V call is TRBV24-1, the J call TRBJ2-2; TRBD1 matches at 12 bases. V shed 3 bases, J shed 7 bases, and the junction held 11 bases outside the gene matches. Germline values: CDR1 KGHDR, CDR2 SFDVKD. The CDR3 runs 18 residues. DNA for the CDR3: TGTGCCACCAGTGATCCCCACCGGGACAGGGGGCAGAGCGGGGAGCTGTTTTTT. Amino acid sequence: CATSDPHRDRGQSGELFF.

This chain uses TRBV20-1 with TRBJ1-4, with 7 bases identical to TRBD1. V lost 3 bases, J lost 4 bases, and 5 bases stayed unmatched. The germline V gene has CDR1 DFQATT and CDR2 SNEGSKA (reference sequence). This CDR3 is 14 amino acids long. For the CDR3, the DNA is TGCAGTGCTAGTGACGGACAGGTTAATGAAAAACTGTTTTTT. Translation gives CSASDGQVNEKLFF.

The chain is built from TRBV11-3 and TRBJ1-1; possibly TRBD1 for D (5 bases). CDR3 length: 17 amino acids. Germline lookup yields CDR1 SGHNT and CDR2 YENEEA. The germline V and J ends were trimmed by 6 bases and 6 bases, with 26 bases remaining between them. CDR3 sequence (DNA): TGTGCCAGCAGAATACGCGGGGACCCTCAAGGGTTCGCTGAAGCTTTCTTT. Translating it yields CASRIRGDPQGFAEAFF.

CDR3 amino acids: CASSTRTGTGEQYF. The CDR3 DNA follows: TGTGCCAGCAGTACCCGGACAGGGACAGGCGAGCAGTACTTC. The chain links TRBV2 to TRBJ2-7; 8 nucleotides align to TRBD1. V was clipped by 5 bases and J by 6 bases; unmatched bases: 9. Looked up from germline, CDR1 is SNHLY and CDR2 is FYNNEI. The CDR3 is made up of 14 amino acids.

The rearrangement links TRBV9 to TRBJ2-3; no clear D. The CDR3 contains 15 residues. V was clipped by 3 bases and J by 4 bases, with 15 bases between them. The germline V gene encodes CDR1 SGDLS and CDR2 YYNGEE. The CDR3 DNA is TGTGCCAGCAGCGCCAGGTTGTCTGAGTCAGATACGCAGTATTTT. Encoded protein: CASSARLSESDTQYF.

The CDR3 spells CASSSRNQPQHF. Written as DNA, the CDR3 is TGTGCCAGCAGCTCCAGGAATCAGCCCCAGCATTTT. The chain is built from TRBV13 and TRBJ1-5, with D unresolved. There are 12 residues in the CDR3. V was shortened by 4 bases and J by 4 bases, with 5 bases between the two germline ends. Per germline, CDR1 PRHDT and CDR2 FYEKMQ (reference sequence).

This sequence joins TRBV6-2 or TRBV6-3 and TRBJ2-7; D might be TRBD1 (6 bases). CDR3 size: 16 residues. Germline V gene lookup returns CDR1 MNHEY and CDR2 SVGEGT. The ends were cut back, 0 bases at V and 2 bases at J, with 14 bases in the middle. This chain's CDR3 is CASSYSPDSQTYEQYF. The CDR3 coding sequence is TGTGCCAGCAGTTACTCCCCGGACAGTCAGACCTACGAGCAGTACTTC.

The chain's CDR3 is CASSSWGWRANEKLFF. CDR3 in DNA: TGTGCCAGCAGCTCCTGGGGTTGGCGGGCTAATGAAAAACTGTTTTTT. The J gene is TRBJ1-4, the V gene TRBV7-2, with D hard to call. The V gene's germline CDR1 is SGHTA and CDR2 FQGNSA. The V gene lost 4 bases and the J gene lost 3 bases, with 15 bases spanning the gap. There are 16 residues in the CDR3.

This clone was found a few times. This chain connects TRBV19 to TRBJ1-2, with D possibly TRBD1 on 6 matching bases. The CDR3 extends over 13 amino acids. Germline lookup yields CDR1 LNHDA and CDR2 SQIVND (reference sequence). Trimming took off 3 bases at V and 8 bases at J, with 13 bases between the two ends. The CDR3 DNA reads TGTGCCAGTAGTATTCAGGGGTCCGCCGGCTACACCTTC. Translating gives CASSIQGSAGYTF.

This chain links TRBV7-9 with TRBJ2-3; no definite D call. Deletions cut 2 bases from V and 6 bases from J, with 15 bases between. The CDR3 is 15 residues long. The germline gives CDR1 SEHNR, CDR2 FQNEAQ (reference sequence). The CDR3 reads CASSLLRLVRDTQYF. DNA for the CDR3: TGTGCCAGCAGCTTACTTAGGCTCGTGAGGGATACGCAGTATTTT.

The chain recombines TRBV3-1 (or the pseudogene TRBV3-2) with TRBJ1-2; D remains unclear. The V end lost 0 bases, the J end lost 3 bases, and 8 bases lay between the germline ends. The CDR3 loop spans 14 amino acids. In germline, CDR1 is LGHDT, CDR2 YNNKEL (reference sequence). Here the CDR3 reads CASSQESVDYGYTF. The CDR3 DNA follows: TGTGCCAGCAGCCAAGAGTCGGTGGACTATGGCTACACCTTC.

V is TRBV24-1 and J is TRBJ1-2; 7 bases line up with TRBD1. Per the germline V gene, CDR1 is KGHDR and CDR2 is SFDVKD. This CDR3 has 17 residues. V shed 5 bases, J shed 1 base, and the junction held 12 bases outside the gene matches. The CDR3 here is CATSGPSGTALNYGYTF. The CDR3 DNA sequence: TGTGCCACCAGTGGCCCCTCCGGGACAGCACTTAACTATGGCTACACCTTC.

V usage is TRBV9 and J usage is TRBJ2-4; D might be TRBD1 (5 bases). The CDR3 runs 15 residues. Germline V lookup: CDR1 SGDLS, CDR2 YYNGEE. V shed 0 bases and J shed 9 bases, with 16 bases lying between them. As DNA, the CDR3 is TGTGCCAGCAGCGTAGGACAGACGCACCTGTCCATTCAGTACTTC. This encodes CASSVGQTHLSIQYF.